Described below is a single T cell receptor beta chain sequence and its context. The antigen is unknown. Deletions cut 0 bases from V and 0 bases from J, with 6 bases between. The CDR3 consists of 15 residues. Germline loops: CDR1 LGHNA, CDR2 YSLEER. This entry belongs to a study of CD8 T cells in ankylosing spondylitis. Findings and caveats of the study: Clones linked to the disease showed a CD8+ phenotype. They occurred at relatively low frequencies in peripheral blood. Characteristic, it appeared, of ankylosing spondylitis blood was a TCR beta motif of fewer than 10 highly homologous variants.

From the 5' RACE reads, TCRdb called clonotypes with MiXCR, one entry per CDR3 protein. Of approximately 220,000 distinct CDR3 sequences listed, about 17% are singletons. This sequence originates from a male donor with ankylosing spondylitis. Sequenced: blood, either unsorted or a sorted T cell fraction (not recorded which). The rearrangement links TRBV4-3 to TRBJ2-4; D is undetermined. For the CDR3, the DNA is TGCGCCAGCAGCCAAGAGAGAGTAGCCAAAAACATTCAGTACTTC. Its protein is CASSQERVAKNIQYF.